The entry below describes one TCR beta chain. Its matching antigen is unknown. The entry originates in a study of neoadjuvant nivolumab and ipilimumab in lung cancer. Background on the study: Nivolumab 3 mg/kg was given days 1, 15 and 29, plus ipilimumab 1 mg/kg day 1 in combination.

The germline V gene has CDR1 SGHVS and CDR2 FQNEAQ. This CDR3 is built from 14 residues. V was cut by 1 base and J by 5 bases, with 11 bases left in between. Overall study findings and caveats: Only a small number of samples underwent TCR sequencing. Only two of four nivolumab-treated tumors gained richness and clonality by surgery. Higher pretherapy blood TCR richness went with higher resected-tumor richness.

Libraries were prepared by immunoSEQ multiplex PCR; TCRdb keeps only in-frame clonotypes and omits some of them. The sample has around 4,500 clones, around four fifths seen once; the top ten hold 10%. Sequenced material: tumor tissue, taken after neoadjuvant nivolumab, alone or with ipilimumab, at or shortly before surgery. The receptor comes from an adult with non-small cell lung cancer. The chain employs TRBV7-8 and TRBJ2-5, with a possible D match to TRBD2 (5 bases). The CDR3 loop reads CASSLGLASETQYF. CDR3 nucleotides: TGTGCCAGCAGCTTAGGTCTAGCTAGTGAGACCCAGTACTTC.